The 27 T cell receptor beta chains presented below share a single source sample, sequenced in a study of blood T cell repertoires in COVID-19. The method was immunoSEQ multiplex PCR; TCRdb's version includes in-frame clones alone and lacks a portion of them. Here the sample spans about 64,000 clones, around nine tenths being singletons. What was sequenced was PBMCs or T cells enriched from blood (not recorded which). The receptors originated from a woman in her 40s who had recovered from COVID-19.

The CDR3 is CASSQDQRGGYEQYF. For the CDR3, the DNA is TGCGCCAGCAGCCAAGACCAAAGAGGGGGCTACGAGCAGTACTTC. The rearrangement links TRBV4-1 to TRBJ2-7; perhaps TRBD1 as D (6 bases). V lost 0 bases and J 3 bases, leaving 12 bases between the germline ends. The CDR3 has 15 amino acids. Germline V gives CDR1 MGHRA, CDR2 YSYEKL.

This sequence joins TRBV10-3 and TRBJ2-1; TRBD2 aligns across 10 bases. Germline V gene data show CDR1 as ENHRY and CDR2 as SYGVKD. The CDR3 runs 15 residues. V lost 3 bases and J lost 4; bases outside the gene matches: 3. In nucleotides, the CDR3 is TGTGCCATCAGTGATGGGACTAGCGATTACAATGAGCAGTTCTTC. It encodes CAISDGTSDYNEQFF.

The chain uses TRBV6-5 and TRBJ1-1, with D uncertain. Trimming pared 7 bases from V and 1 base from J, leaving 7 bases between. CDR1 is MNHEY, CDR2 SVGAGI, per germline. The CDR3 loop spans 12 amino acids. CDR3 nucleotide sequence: TGTGCCAGCACCGCGAGGAACACTGAAGCTTTCTTT. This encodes CASTARNTEAFF.

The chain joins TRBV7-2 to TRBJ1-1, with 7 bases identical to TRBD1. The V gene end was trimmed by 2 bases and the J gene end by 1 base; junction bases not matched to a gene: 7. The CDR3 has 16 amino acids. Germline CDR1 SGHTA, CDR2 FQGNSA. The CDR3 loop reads CASSLSPGTANTEAFF. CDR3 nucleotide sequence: TGTGCCAGCAGCTTAAGCCCCGGGACAGCGAACACTGAAGCTTTCTTT. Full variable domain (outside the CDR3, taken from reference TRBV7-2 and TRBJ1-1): GAGVSQSPSNKVTEKGKDVELRCDPISGHTALYWYRQSLGQGLEFLIYFQGNSAPDKSGLPSDRFSAERTGGSVSTLTIQRTQQEDSAVYLCASSLSPGTANTEAFFGQGTRLTVV.

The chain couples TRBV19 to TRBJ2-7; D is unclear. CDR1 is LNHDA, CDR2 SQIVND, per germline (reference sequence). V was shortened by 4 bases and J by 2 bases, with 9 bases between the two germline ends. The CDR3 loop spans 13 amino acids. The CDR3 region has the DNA TGTGCCAGTAGTACCACTACAACCTACGAGCAGTACTTC. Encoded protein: CASSTTTTYEQYF. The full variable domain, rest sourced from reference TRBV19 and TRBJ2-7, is DGGITQSPKYLFRKEGQNVTLSCEQNLNHDAMYWYRQDPGQGLRLIYYSQIVNDFQKGDIAEGYSVSREKKESFPLTVTSAQKNPTAFYLCASSTTTTYEQYFGPGTRLTVT.

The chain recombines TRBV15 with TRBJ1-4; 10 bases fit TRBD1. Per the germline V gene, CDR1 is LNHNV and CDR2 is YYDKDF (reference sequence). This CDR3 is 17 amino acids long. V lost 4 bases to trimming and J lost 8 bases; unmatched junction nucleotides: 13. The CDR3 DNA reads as TGTGCCACCAGCAACTGGGACAGGGGATCTGGATCGGAAAAACTGTTTTTT. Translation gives CATSNWDRGSGSEKLFF. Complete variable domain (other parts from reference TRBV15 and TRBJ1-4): DAMVIQNPRYQVTQFGKPVTLSCSQTLNHNVMYWYQQKSSQAPKLLFHYYDKDFNNEADTPDNFQSRRPNTSFCFLDIRSPGLGDTAMYLCATSNWDRGSGSEKLFFGSGTQLSVL.

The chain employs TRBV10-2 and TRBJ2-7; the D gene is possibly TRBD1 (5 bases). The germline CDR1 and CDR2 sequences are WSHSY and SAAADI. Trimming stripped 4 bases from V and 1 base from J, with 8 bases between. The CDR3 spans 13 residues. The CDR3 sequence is CASSVDSSYEQYF. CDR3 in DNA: TGCGCCAGCAGTGTCGACAGTTCCTACGAGCAGTACTTC.

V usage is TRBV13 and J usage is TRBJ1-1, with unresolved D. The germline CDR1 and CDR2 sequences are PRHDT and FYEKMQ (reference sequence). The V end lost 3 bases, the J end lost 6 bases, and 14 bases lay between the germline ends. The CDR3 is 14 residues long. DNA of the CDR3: TGTGCCAGCAGCTTCGGCAGGATCATCTCTGAAGCTTTCTTT. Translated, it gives CASSFGRIISEAFF.

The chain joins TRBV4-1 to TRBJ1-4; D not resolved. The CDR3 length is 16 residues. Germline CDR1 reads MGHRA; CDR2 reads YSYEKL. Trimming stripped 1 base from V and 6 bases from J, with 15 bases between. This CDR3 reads CASSQARTGVYEKLFF. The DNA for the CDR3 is TGCGCCAGCAGCCAAGCACGAACCGGGGTCTATGAAAAACTGTTTTTT.

The CDR3 DNA reads as TGCGCCAGCAGCCCCGGGACTAACGGGGAGATTGCCCAAGAGACCCAGTACTTC. This translates into CASSPGTNGEIAQETQYF. The genes are TRBV4-1 and TRBJ2-5, with 7 nucleotides matching TRBD2. After removal of 4 bases from V and 1 base from J, the junction contained 15 bases not matched to a gene. The CDR3 has 18 amino acids. CDR1 MGHRA and CDR2 YSYEKL come from the germline V gene.

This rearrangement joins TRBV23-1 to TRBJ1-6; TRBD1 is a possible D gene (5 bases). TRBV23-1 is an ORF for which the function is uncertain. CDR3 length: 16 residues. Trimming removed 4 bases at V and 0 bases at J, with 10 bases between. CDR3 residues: CASSLGGNSYNSPLHF. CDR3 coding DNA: TGCGCCAGCAGTCTCGGGGGGAACTCCTATAATTCACCCCTCCACTTT.

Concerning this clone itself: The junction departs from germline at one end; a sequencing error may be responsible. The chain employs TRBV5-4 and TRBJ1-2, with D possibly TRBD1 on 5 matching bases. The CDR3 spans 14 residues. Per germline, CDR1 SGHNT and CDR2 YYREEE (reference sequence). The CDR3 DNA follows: TGTGCCAGCAGCTTACCCCCCTGGGAGGGGCCCGGTTACTTC. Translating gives CASSLPPWEGPGYF.

The DNA of the CDR3 is TGTGCCATCAGTCCCGGGAGGGTGGATCAGCCCCAGCATTTT. This codes for CAISPGRVDQPQHF. The chain carries TRBV10-3 and TRBJ1-5; D remains ambiguous. Germline V lookup: CDR1 ENHRY, CDR2 SYGVKD. V dropped 5 bases and J dropped 5 bases, with 13 bases sitting between them. This CDR3 comprises 14 residues.

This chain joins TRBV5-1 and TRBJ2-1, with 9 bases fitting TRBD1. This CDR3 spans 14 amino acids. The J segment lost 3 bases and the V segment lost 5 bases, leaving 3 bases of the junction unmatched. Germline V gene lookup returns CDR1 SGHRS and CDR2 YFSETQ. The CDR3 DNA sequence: TGCGCCAGCAGGGAGACAGGGGGCTACAATGAGCAGTTCTTC. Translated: CASRETGGYNEQFF.

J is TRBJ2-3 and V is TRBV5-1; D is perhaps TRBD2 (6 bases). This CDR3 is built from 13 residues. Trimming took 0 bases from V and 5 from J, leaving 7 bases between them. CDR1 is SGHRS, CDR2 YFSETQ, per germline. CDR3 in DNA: TGCGCCAGCAGCTTGGGGACTAAAGATACGCAGTATTTT. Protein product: CASSLGTKDTQYF.

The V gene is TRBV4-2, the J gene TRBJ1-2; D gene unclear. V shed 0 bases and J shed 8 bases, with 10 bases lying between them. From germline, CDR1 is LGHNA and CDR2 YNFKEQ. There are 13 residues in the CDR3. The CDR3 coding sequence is TGTGCCAGCAGCCAAGAGGATGGGGAGGGCTACACCTTC. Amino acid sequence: CASSQEDGEGYTF.

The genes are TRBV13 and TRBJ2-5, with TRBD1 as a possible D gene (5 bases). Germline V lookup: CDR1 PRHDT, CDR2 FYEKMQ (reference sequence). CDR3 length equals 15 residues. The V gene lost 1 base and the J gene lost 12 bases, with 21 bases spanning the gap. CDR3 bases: TGTGCCAGCAGCTTAGCGACAGAGGTTATTGGGAAGAAGTACTTC. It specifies CASSLATEVIGKKYF.

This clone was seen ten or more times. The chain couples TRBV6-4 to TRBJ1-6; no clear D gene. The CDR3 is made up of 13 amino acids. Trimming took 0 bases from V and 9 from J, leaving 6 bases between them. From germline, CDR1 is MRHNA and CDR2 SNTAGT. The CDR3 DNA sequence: TGTGCCAGCAGTGACTCTGCTAGTTCACCCCTCCACTTT. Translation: CASSDSASSPLHF.

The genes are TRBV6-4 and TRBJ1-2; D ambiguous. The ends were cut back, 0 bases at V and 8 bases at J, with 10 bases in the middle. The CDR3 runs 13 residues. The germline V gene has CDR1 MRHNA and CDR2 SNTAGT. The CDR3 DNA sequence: TGTGCCAGCAGTGACTCGAGTTGGCGGGGCTACACCTTC. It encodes CASSDSSWRGYTF.

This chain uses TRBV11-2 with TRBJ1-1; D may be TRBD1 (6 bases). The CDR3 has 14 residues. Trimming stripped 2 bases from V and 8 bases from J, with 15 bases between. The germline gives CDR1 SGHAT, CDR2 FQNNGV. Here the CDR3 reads CASSLRQGIREAFF. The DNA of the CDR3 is TGTGCCAGCAGCTTAAGGCAGGGGATAAGAGAAGCTTTCTTT.

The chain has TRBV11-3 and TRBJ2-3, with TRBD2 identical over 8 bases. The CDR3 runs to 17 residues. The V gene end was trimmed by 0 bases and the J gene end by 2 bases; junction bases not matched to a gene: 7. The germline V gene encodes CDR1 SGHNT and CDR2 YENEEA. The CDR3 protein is CASSLDRGTRVTDTQYF. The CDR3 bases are TGTGCCAGCAGCTTAGATCGTGGGACTAGAGTCACAGATACGCAGTATTTT.

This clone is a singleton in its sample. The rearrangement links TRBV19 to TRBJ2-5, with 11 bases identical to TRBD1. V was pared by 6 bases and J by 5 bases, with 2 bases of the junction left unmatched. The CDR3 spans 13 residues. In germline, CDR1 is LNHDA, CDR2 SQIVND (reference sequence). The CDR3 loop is CASRDRGQETQYF. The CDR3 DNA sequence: TGTGCCAGTAGGGACAGGGGGCAGGAGACCCAGTACTTC.

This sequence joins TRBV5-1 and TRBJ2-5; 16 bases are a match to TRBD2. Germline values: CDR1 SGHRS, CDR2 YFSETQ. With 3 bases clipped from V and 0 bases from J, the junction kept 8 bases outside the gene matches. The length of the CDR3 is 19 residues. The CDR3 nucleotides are TGCGCCAGCAGCTCAAGCGGGACTAGCGGGGGGGAGTACCAAGAGACCCAGTACTTC. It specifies CASSSSGTSGGEYQETQYF. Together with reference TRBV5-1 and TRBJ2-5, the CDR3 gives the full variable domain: KAGVTQTPRYLIKTRGQQVTLSCSPISGHRSVSWYQQTPGQGLQFLFEYFSETQRNKGNFPGRFSGRQFSNSRSEMNVSTLELGDSALYLCASSSSGTSGGEYQETQYFGPGTRLLVL.

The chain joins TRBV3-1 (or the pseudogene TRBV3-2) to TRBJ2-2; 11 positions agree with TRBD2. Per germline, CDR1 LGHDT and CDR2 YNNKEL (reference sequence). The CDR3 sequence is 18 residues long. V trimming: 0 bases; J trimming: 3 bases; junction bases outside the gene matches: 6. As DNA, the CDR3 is TGTGCCAGCAGCCAAGAGGGTAGCGGGGGGGCGGACACCGGGGAGCTGTTTTTT. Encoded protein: CASSQEGSGGADTGELFF.

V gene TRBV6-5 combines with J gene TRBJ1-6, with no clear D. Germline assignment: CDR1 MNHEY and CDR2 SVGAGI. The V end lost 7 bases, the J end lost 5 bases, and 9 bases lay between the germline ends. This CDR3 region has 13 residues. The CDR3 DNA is TGTGCCAGCATGTGGCGGGATAATTCACCCCTCCACTTT. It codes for CASMWRDNSPLHF.

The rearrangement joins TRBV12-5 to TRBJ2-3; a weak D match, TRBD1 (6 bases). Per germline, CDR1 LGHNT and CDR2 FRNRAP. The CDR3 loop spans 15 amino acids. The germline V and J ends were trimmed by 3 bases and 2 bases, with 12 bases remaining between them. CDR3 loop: CASGFSGTFTDTQYF. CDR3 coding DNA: TGTGCTAGTGGTTTTTCCGGGACATTCACAGATACGCAGTATTTT.

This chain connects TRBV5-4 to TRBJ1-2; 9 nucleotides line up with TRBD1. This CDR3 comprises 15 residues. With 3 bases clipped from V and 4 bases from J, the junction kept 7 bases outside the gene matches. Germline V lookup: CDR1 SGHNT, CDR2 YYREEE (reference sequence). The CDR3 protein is CASSSPGQGRYGYTF. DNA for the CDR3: TGTGCCAGCAGCTCGCCGGGACAGGGCCGCTATGGCTACACCTTC.